This T cell receptor (beta chain) was observed in a study of cytomegalovirus exposure and HLA in healthy donors. Primers: 60 Vbeta forward and 13 Jbeta reverse. The protocol was immunoSEQ multiplex PCR, while the TCRdb copy is restricted to in-frame clones and leaves out a portion. The table includes 150,000 to 200,000 clones, around 82% detected once. V lost 4 bases and J 0 bases, leaving 10 bases between the germline ends. The germline V gene encodes CDR1 SQVTM and CDR2 ANQGSEA. The CDR3 totals 13 residues. Comments on this clone: What it recognizes is unknown.

Study observations and caveats: Some public TCRs appeared in many individuals, while most sequences were rare. In a later analysis, TCR beta V- and J-gene trimming was associated with a missense DCLRE1C variant. Later analysis suggested most CMV-associated TCR beta chains were HLA-restricted. In an earlier analysis, in roughly 580 donors, most V segments appeared productive either ~87% or ~30% of the time.

The J gene is TRBJ2-7, the V gene TRBV29-1; a possible D gene is TRBD1 (5 bases). Input material: PBMCs. This sequence was found in a young woman in good health and CMV-seropositive. The CDR3 is CSVGWTSSYEQYF. The CDR3 coding sequence is TGCAGCGTTGGATGGACAAGCTCCTACGAGCAGTACTTC.